A single sample is the source of the 26 T cell receptor beta chains below, sequenced in a study of a mutant IDH1 vaccine in newly diagnosed glioma. Regarding time point: baseline, week 1 (first vaccination visit). Treatment reported: pre-vaccination baseline after standard-of-care therapy. Repertoires were generated with immunoSEQ multiplex PCR, while TCRdb's copy carries only in-frame clones and drops some. Of under 90,000 clones listed, approximately 85% are singletons. The sample here was PBMCs, taken from a glioma patient treated with radiotherapy, temozolomide or both. These receptors were obtained from a man over 45 with glioma.

V is TRBV5-1 and J is TRBJ1-4, with TRBD1 identical over 7 bases. This CDR3 is 15 amino acids long. Germline CDR1 and CDR2: SGHRS and YFSETQ. J was trimmed by 3 bases and V by 4 bases; bases with no gene match: 6. The CDR3 spells CASSTSGTANEKLFF. The CDR3 DNA reads TGCGCCAGCAGCACCTCCGGGACAGCTAATGAAAAACTGTTTTTT.

Only a few counts were recorded for this clone. V and J are TRBV30 and TRBJ1-1; D remains unclear. Trimming removed 1 base at V and 7 bases at J, with 13 bases between. The CDR3 is made up of 13 amino acids. Germline-derived CDR1 and CDR2 are GTSNPN and SVGIG (reference sequence). CDR3 DNA sequence: TGTGCCTGGAGTGGCGCTTCCCCCCGTGAAGCTTTCTTT. This encodes CAWSGASPREAFF.

The chain uses TRBV15 and TRBJ2-1; D tentatively reads TRBD1 or TRBD2 (5 bases each). CDR3 length: 15 residues. V was cut by 1 base and J by 4 bases, with 11 bases left in between. Germline assignment: CDR1 LNHNV and CDR2 YYDKDF (reference sequence). CDR3 region: CATSRAGPTYNEQFF. The DNA for the CDR3 is TGTGCCACCAGCAGAGCGGGACCGACGTACAATGAGCAGTTCTTC.

The chain employs TRBV4-1 and TRBJ1-1, with a possible D match to TRBD1 (5 bases). V was trimmed by 1 base and J by 0 bases, leaving 12 bases between them. This CDR3 comprises 16 residues. The germline V gene encodes CDR1 MGHRA and CDR2 YSYEKL. This CDR3 reads CASSQVFGTVNTEAFF. The DNA for the CDR3 is TGCGCCAGCAGCCAAGTCTTTGGGACGGTGAACACTGAAGCTTTCTTT.

V usage is TRBV4-3 and J usage is TRBJ2-7, with 8 positions matching TRBD1. The germline V gene encodes CDR1 LGHNA and CDR2 YSLEER. Trimming removed 0 bases from V and 3 bases from J; junction bases left unmatched: 16. CDR3 size: 19 residues. Here the CDR3 reads CASSQDPGGARGLGYEQYF. Written as DNA, the CDR3 is TGCGCCAGCAGCCAAGATCCAGGGGGCGCGAGAGGCCTAGGCTACGAGCAGTACTTC.

This chain connects TRBV6-5 to TRBJ1-2, with D perhaps TRBD1 (5 bases). Trimming removed 2 bases at V and 8 bases at J, with 15 bases between. This CDR3 contains 14 residues. CDR1 is MNHEY and CDR2 is SVGAGI in the germline V gene. CDR3 sequence (DNA): TGTGCCAGCAGTTACGGTCCCCAGGGTGGGGGCTACACCTTC. This translates into CASSYGPQGGGYTF.

The chain employs TRBV5-4 and TRBJ1-2, with 9 bases lining up with TRBD1. The CDR3 covers 15 residues. The V gene's germline CDR1 is SGHNT and CDR2 YYREEE (reference sequence). The V segment lost 0 bases and the J segment 7 bases; nucleotides outside the gene matches: 7. CDR3 residues: CASSLAGTGTVGYTF. The CDR3 region has the DNA TGTGCCAGCAGCTTGGCCGGGACAGGGACGGTTGGCTACACCTTC.

This clone appeared once. The rearrangement joins TRBV6-1 to TRBJ1-4, with D possibly being TRBD1 (5 bases). V lost 6 bases, J lost 6 bases, and 14 bases lay in between. Germline loops: CDR1 MNHNS, CDR2 SASEGT. The CDR3 spans 14 residues. CDR3 in DNA: TGTGCCAGCAGGCGGGGGGGGTTTGATGAAAAACTGTTTTTT. Translated: CASRRGGFDEKLFF.

The V gene is TRBV19, the J gene TRBJ2-1, with 10 bases identical to TRBD2. CDR3 size: 14 residues. Per germline, CDR1 LNHDA and CDR2 SQIVND (reference sequence). V gave up 6 bases and J gave up 7 bases; unmatched junction bases: 6. As DNA, the CDR3 is TGTGCCAGTAGGCAGCGGGGGGGCGGGAATGAGCAGTTCTTC. Protein product: CASRQRGGGNEQFF. Full variable domain (missing parts from reference TRBV19 and TRBJ2-1): DGGITQSPKYLFRKEGQNVTLSCEQNLNHDAMYWYRQDPGQGLRLIYYSQIVNDFQKGDIAEGYSVSREKKESFPLTVTSAQKNPTAFYLCASRQRGGGNEQFFGPGTRLTVL.

The J gene is TRBJ1-1, the V gene TRBV9; D unclear. This CDR3 has 17 residues. V was clipped by 4 bases and J by 3 bases, with 22 bases between them. Looked up from germline, CDR1 is SGDLS and CDR2 is YYNGEE. The DNA for the CDR3 is TGTGCCAGCAGCCCCAGAGGGCAGCTCGGGTTAGACACTGAAGCTTTCTTT. Its translation is CASSPRGQLGLDTEAFF.

Here the CDR3 DNA reads TGTGCCACCGACCGGGACAGGGACACTGAAGCTTTCTTT. Its translation: CATDRDRDTEAFF. The chain carries TRBV2 and TRBJ1-1, with 9 bases fitting TRBD1. V shed 10 bases, J shed 3 bases, and the junction held 6 bases outside the gene matches. Germline CDR1 is SNHLY and CDR2 is FYNNEI. The CDR3 length is 13 residues.

The CDR3 nucleotides are TGTGCCAGCTCACTCGGACAGGGGAGTATAGGGAATGAGCAGTTCTTC. Translating gives CASSLGQGSIGNEQFF. The chain uses TRBV18 and TRBJ2-1; 9 nucleotides agree with TRBD1. J lost 7 bases, V lost 4 bases, and 11 bases had no gene match. The CDR3 covers 16 residues. From germline, CDR1 is KGHSH and CDR2 LQKENI.

V gene TRBV9 combines with J gene TRBJ2-2; D possibly corresponds to TRBD1 (6 bases). The CDR3 sequence is 13 residues long. Trimming removed 3 bases from V and 5 bases from J, with 8 bases in between. Germline-derived CDR1 and CDR2 are SGDLS and YYNGEE. The CDR3 DNA follows: TGTGCCAGCAGCGGGACAGTAACCGGGGAGCTGTTTTTT. It codes for CASSGTVTGELFF.

The rearrangement joins TRBV10-3 to TRBJ1-5; tentative D call: TRBD1 (5 bases). Per germline, CDR1 ENHRY and CDR2 SYGVKD. V lost 0 bases and J lost 5, with 8 bases in between. The CDR3 length is 14 residues. This CDR3 is CAISESGRDQPQHF. CDR3 nucleotide sequence: TGTGCCATCAGTGAGTCGGGACGGGATCAGCCCCAGCATTTT.

The rearrangement uses TRBV5-4 and TRBJ2-7; 11 bases line up with TRBD1. This CDR3 comprises 15 residues. Per germline, CDR1 SGHNT and CDR2 YYREEE (reference sequence). The V and J ends lost 4 bases and 2 bases, in that order; junction bases with no gene match: 5. The chain's CDR3 is CASSGPGQGAYEQYF. Written as DNA, the CDR3 is TGTGCCAGCAGCGGGCCGGGACAGGGGGCCTACGAGCAGTACTTC.

The rearrangement joins TRBV18 to TRBJ1-5; 10 nucleotides line up with TRBD1. CDR3 size: 14 residues. The junction had 2 bases not matched to a gene; V was cut back by 2 bases and J by 7 bases. From germline, CDR1 is KGHSH and CDR2 LQKENI. The DNA of the CDR3 is TGTGCCAGCTCACCATCGACAGGGGGCCAGCCCCAGCATTTT. The encoded protein is CASSPSTGGQPQHF.

This rearrangement joins TRBV6-5 to TRBJ2-7, with D maybe TRBD1 (6 bases). CDR3 size: 14 residues. Germline CDR1 is MNHEY and CDR2 is SVGAGI. V was trimmed by 5 bases and J by 7 bases, leaving 18 bases between them. The CDR3 bases are TGTGCCAGCAGTCCCCCCGGTGGGGGCCGTGAGCAGTACTTC. This gives the protein CASSPPGGGREQYF.

This clone was seen only a few times. This chain uses TRBV6-5 with TRBJ2-1; tentative D call: TRBD2 (6 bases). Germline CDR1 reads MNHEY; CDR2 reads SVGAGI. V dropped 8 bases and J dropped 6 bases, with 17 bases sitting between them. This CDR3 has 14 residues. The CDR3: CASAGRGVRNEQFF. The CDR3 DNA reads TGTGCCAGCGCGGGGCGGGGCGTTCGCAATGAGCAGTTCTTC.

The V and J genes are TRBV4-2 and TRBJ2-1; D remains ambiguous. Germline CDR1 and CDR2: LGHNA and YNFKEQ. Trimming took 2 bases from V and 5 from J, leaving 7 bases between them. CDR3 length: 13 residues. This CDR3 reads CASSQPFDNEQFF. Here the CDR3 DNA reads TGTGCCAGCAGCCAACCCTTTGACAATGAGCAGTTCTTC.

This clone was picked up a small number of times. The V and J genes are TRBV25-1 and TRBJ1-2, with unresolved D. V was cut by 4 bases and J by 4 bases, with 16 bases left in between. This CDR3 has 15 residues. Germline V gene lookup returns CDR1 MGHDK and CDR2 SYGVNS. Here the CDR3 reads CASSAPQTVGYGYTF. For the CDR3, the DNA is TGTGCCAGCAGTGCCCCCCAGACCGTGGGCTATGGCTACACCTTC.

The V call is TRBV6-5, the J call TRBJ1-1; 9 nucleotides agree with TRBD1. Looked up from germline, CDR1 is MNHEY and CDR2 is SVGAGI. The ends lost 2 bases at V and 6 bases at J; junction bases unmatched: 1. CDR3 length: 13 amino acids. The CDR3 sequence is CASSYDRGAEAFF. CDR3 nucleotide sequence: TGTGCCAGCAGTTACGACAGGGGGGCTGAAGCTTTCTTT.

The chain recombines TRBV6-1 with TRBJ2-3; 7 bases match TRBD1. With V trimmed by 9 bases and J by 0 bases, 9 bases remained unmatched. Germline V gene sequence: CDR1 MNHNS, CDR2 SASEGT. The CDR3 extends over 15 amino acids. CDR3 DNA: TGTGCCAGTCCGAGGACAGGAGCTAGCACAGATACGCAGTATTTT. Translated: CASPRTGASTDTQYF.

The chain couples TRBV5-1 to TRBJ1-1, with D perhaps TRBD1 (5 bases). CDR3 length equals 16 residues. Germline V gene lookup returns CDR1 SGHRS and CDR2 YFSETQ. Trimming pared 3 bases from V and 3 bases from J, leaving 18 bases between. CDR3 protein: CASSWGLRTKDTEAFF. The CDR3 DNA reads as TGCGCCAGCAGCTGGGGTTTACGGACAAAGGACACTGAAGCTTTCTTT. Complete variable domain (other parts from reference TRBV5-1 and TRBJ1-1): KAGVTQTPRYLIKTRGQQVTLSCSPISGHRSVSWYQQTPGQGLQFLFEYFSETQRNKGNFPGRFSGRQFSNSRSEMNVSTLELGDSALYLCASSWGLRTKDTEAFFGQGTRLTVV.

The chain carries TRBV25-1 and TRBJ2-7, with 9 bases that match TRBD1. J was trimmed by 1 base and V by 2 bases; bases with no gene match: 3. Germline CDR1 is MGHDK and CDR2 is SYGVNS. This CDR3 is built from 15 residues. The CDR3 DNA reads as TGTGCCAGCAGTGAACTGGACAGGGGATCCTACGAGCAGTACTTC. It codes for CASSELDRGSYEQYF.

This sequence joins TRBV19 and TRBJ2-7, with D unclear. The CDR3 covers 16 residues. Germline CDR1 is LNHDA and CDR2 is SQIVND (reference sequence). V lost 5 bases and J lost 0, with 17 bases in between. CDR3 in DNA: TGTGCCAGTAGTCAACTGATGTGGGGAAGCTCCTACGAGCAGTACTTC. Encoded protein: CASSQLMWGSSYEQYF.

The chain carries TRBV27 and TRBJ2-7; no reliable D call. The CDR3 covers 13 residues. Trimming stripped 0 bases from V and 7 bases from J, with 10 bases between. CDR1 is MNHEY, CDR2 SMNVEV, per germline (reference sequence). The CDR3 is CASSLSIRREQYF. The CDR3 bases are TGTGCCAGCAGTTTATCGATCCGCAGGGAGCAGTACTTC.